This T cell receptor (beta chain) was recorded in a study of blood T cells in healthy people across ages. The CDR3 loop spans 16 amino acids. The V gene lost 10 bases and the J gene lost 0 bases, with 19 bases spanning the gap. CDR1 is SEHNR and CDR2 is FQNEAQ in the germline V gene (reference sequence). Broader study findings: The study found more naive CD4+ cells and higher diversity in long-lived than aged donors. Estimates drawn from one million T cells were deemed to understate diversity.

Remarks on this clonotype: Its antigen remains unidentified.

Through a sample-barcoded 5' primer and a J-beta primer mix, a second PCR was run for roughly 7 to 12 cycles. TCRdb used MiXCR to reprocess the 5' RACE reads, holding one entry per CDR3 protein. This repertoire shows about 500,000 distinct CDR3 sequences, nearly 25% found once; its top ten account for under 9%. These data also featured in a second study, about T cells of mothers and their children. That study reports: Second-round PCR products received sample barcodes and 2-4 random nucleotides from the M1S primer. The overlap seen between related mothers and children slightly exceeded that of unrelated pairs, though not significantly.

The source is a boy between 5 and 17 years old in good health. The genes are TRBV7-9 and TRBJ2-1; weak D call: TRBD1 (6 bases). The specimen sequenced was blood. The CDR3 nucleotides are TGTGCCATTGGACAGATAGAGAATAGCTCCTACAATGAGCAGTTCTTC. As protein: CAIGQIENSSYNEQFF.